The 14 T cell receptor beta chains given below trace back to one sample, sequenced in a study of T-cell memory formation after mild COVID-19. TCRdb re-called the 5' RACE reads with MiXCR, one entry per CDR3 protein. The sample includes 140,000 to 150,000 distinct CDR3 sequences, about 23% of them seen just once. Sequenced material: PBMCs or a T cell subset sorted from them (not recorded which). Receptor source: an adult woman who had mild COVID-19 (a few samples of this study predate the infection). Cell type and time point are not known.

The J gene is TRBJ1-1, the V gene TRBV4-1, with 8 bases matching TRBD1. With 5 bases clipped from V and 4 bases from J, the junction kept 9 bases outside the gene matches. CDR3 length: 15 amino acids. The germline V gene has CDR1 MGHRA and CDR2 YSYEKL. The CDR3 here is CASSYRTGSTTEAFF. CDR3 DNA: TGCGCCAGCAGCTACAGGACAGGGTCGACCACTGAAGCTTTCTTT.

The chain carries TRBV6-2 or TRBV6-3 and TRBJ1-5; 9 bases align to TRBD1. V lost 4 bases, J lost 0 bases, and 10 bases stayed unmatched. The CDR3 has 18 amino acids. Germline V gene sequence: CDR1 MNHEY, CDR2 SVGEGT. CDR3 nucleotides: TGTGCCAGCAGTTTGCTGGACAGGGGCCTATATAGCAATCAGCCCCAGCATTTT. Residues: CASSLLDRGLYSNQPQHF.

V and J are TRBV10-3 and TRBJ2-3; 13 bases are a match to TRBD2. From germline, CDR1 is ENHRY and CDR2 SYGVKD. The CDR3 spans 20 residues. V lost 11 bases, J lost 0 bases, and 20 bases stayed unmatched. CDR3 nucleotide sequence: TGTGCCGCGGGATCTTGGACTACTAGCGGGAGGGAACCTAGCACAGATACGCAGTATTTT. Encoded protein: CAAGSWTTSGREPSTDTQYF.

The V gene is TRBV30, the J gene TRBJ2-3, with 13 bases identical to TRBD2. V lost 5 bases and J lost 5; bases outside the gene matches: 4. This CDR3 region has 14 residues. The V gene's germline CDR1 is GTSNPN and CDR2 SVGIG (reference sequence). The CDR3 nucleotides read TGTGCCTGGGGGACTAGCGGGGAGCAAGATACGCAGTATTTT. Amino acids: CAWGTSGEQDTQYF.

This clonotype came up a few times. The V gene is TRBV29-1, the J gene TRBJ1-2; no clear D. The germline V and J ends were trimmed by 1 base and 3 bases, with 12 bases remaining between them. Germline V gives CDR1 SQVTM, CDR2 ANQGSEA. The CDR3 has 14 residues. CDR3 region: CSVEGGNEYYGYTF. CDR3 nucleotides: TGCAGCGTTGAAGGTGGGAACGAGTACTATGGCTACACCTTC.

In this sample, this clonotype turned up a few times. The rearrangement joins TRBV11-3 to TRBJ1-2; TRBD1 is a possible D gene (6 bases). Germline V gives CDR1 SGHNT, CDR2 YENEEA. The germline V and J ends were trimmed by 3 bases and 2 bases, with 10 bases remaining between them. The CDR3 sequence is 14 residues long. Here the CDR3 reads CASSFGGPNYGYTF. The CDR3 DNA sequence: TGTGCCAGCAGCTTTGGGGGGCCGAACTATGGCTACACCTTC. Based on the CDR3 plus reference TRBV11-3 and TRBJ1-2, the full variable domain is EAGVVQSPRYKIIEKKQPVAFWCNPISGHNTLYWYLQNLGQGPELLIRYENEEAVDDSQLPKDRFSAERLKGVDSTLKIQPAELGDSAVYLCASSFGGPNYGYTFGSGTRLTVV.

CDR3 nucleotides: TGTGCCAGCAGCTTAGTCGGCCCCTACGAGCAGTACTTC. This sequence encodes CASSLVGPYEQYF. The chain combines TRBV7-9 with TRBJ2-7, with no clear D. The germline gives CDR1 SEHNR, CDR2 FQNEAQ (reference sequence). V lost 1 base and J lost 2, with 6 bases in between. The CDR3 length is 13 residues.

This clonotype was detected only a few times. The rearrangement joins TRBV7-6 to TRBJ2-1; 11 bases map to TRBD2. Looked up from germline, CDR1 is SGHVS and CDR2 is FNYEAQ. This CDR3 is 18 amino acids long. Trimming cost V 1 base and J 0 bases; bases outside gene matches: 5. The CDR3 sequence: CASSLGTSGSYSYNEQFF. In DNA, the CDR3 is TGTGCCAGCAGCTTAGGGACTAGCGGGTCCTACTCCTACAATGAGCAGTTCTTC. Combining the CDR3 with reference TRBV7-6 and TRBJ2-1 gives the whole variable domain GAGVSQSPRYKVTKRGQDVALRCDPISGHVSLYWYRQALGQGPEFLTYFNYEAQQDKSGLPNDRFSAERPEGSISTLTIQRTEQRDSAMYRCASSLGTSGSYSYNEQFFGPGTRLTVL.

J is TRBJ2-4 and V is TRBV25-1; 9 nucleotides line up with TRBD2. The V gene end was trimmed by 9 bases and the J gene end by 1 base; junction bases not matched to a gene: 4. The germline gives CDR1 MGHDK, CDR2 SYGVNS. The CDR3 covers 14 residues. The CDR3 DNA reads TGTGCCAGTACTAGCGGGTTGGCCAAAAACATTCAGTACTTC. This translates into CASTSGLAKNIQYF.

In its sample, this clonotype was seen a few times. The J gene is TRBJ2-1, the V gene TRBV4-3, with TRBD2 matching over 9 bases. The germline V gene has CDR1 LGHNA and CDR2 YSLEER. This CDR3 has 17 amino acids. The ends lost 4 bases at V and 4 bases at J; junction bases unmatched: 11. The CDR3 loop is CASSLSRASGIYNEQFF. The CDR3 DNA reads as TGCGCCAGCAGCCTATCCCGGGCTAGCGGGATTTACAATGAGCAGTTCTTC.

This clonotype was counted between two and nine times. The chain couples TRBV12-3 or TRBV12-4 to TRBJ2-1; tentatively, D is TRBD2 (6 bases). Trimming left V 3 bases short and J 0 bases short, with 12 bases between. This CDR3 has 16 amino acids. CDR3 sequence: CASSLWAGSSYNEQFF. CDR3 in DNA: TGTGCCAGCAGTTTGTGGGCGGGGAGCTCCTACAATGAGCAGTTCTTC.

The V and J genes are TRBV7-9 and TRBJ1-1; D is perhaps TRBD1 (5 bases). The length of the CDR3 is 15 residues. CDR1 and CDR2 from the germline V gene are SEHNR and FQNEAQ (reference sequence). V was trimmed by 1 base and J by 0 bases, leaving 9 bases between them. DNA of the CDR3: TGTGCCAGCAGCTTAGGATGGGGCGTGAACACTGAAGCTTTCTTT. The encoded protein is CASSLGWGVNTEAFF.

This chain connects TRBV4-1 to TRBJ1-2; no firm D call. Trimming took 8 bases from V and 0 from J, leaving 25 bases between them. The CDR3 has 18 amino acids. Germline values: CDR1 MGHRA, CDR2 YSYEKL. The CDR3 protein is CASVSAAFSDYPNYGYTF. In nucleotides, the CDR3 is TGCGCCAGCGTCAGTGCCGCATTTTCAGACTATCCTAACTATGGCTACACCTTC.

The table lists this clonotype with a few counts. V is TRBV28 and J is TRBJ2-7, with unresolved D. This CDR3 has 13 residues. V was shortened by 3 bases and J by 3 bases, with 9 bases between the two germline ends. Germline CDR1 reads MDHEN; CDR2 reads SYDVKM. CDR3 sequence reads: CASSFDTRYEQYF. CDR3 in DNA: TGTGCCAGCAGTTTTGACACCCGCTACGAGCAGTACTTC.